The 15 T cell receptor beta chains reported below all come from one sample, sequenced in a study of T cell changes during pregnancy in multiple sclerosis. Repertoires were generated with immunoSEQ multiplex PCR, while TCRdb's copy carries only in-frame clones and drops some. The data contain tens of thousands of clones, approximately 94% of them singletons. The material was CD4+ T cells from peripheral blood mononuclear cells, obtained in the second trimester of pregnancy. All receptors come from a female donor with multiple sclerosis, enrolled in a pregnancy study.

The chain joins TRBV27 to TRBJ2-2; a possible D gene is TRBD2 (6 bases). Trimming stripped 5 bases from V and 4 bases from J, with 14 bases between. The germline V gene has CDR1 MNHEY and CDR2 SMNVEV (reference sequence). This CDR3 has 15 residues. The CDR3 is CASSLTSSATGELFF. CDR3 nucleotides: TGTGCCAGCAGTCTGACTTCTAGCGCCACCGGGGAGCTGTTTTTT.

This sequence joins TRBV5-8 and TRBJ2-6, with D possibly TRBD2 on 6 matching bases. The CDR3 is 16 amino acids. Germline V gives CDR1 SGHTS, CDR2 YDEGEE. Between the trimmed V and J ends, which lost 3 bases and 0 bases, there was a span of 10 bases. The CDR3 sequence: CASSYGGYSGANVLTF. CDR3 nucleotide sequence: TGTGCCAGCAGCTATGGAGGGTACTCTGGGGCCAACGTCCTGACTTTC.

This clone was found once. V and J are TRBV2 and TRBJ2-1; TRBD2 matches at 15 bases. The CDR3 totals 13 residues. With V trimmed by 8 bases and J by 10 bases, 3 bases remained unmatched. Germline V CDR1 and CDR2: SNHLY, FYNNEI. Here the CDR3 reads CASGGTSGREQFF. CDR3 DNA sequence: TGTGCCAGCGGGGGGACTAGCGGGAGGGAGCAGTTCTTC.

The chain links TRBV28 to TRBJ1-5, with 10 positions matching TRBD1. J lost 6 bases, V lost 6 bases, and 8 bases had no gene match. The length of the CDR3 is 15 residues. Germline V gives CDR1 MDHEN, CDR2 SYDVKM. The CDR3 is CASRRGQGRSQPQHF. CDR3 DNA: TGTGCCAGCAGAAGGGGACAGGGGAGGAGTCAGCCCCAGCATTTT.

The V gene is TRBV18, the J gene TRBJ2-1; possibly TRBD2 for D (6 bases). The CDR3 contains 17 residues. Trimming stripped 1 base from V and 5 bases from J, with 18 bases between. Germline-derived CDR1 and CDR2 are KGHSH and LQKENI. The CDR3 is CASSPRVPGTVNNEQFF. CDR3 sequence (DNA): TGTGCCAGCTCACCACGAGTACCCGGGACTGTAAACAATGAGCAGTTCTTC.

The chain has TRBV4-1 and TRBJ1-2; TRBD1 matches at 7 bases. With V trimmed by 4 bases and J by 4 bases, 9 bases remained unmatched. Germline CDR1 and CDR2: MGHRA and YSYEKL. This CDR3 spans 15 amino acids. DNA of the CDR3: TGCGCCAGCAGCCCAGGGACAGCCGGATCCTATGGCTACACCTTC. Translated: CASSPGTAGSYGYTF.

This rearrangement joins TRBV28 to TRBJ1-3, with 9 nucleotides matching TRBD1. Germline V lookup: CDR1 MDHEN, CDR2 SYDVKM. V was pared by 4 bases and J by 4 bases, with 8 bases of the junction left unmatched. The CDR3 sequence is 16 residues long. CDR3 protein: CASSSTGTGYGNTIYF. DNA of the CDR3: TGTGCCAGCAGTTCCACCGGGACAGGGTACGGAAACACCATATATTTT.

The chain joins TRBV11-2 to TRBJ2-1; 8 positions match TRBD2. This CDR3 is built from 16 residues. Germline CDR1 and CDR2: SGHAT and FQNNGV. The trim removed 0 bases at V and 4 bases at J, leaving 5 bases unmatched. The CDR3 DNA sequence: TGTGCCAGCAGCTTAGAAAGCGGGAGAGCATACAATGAGCAGTTCTTC. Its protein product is CASSLESGRAYNEQFF.

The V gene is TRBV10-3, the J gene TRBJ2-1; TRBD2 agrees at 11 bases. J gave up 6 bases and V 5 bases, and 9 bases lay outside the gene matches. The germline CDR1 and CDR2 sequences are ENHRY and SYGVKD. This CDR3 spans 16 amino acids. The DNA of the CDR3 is TGTGCCATCAGTCAACCGGGACTAGCGGATCCCAATGAGCAGTTCTTC. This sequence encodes CAISQPGLADPNEQFF.

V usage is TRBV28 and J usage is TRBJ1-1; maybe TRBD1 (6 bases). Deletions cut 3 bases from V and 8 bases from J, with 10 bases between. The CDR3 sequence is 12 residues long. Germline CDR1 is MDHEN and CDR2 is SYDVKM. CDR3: CASSFRQDEAFF. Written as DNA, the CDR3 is TGTGCCAGCAGTTTTCGACAGGACGAAGCTTTCTTT. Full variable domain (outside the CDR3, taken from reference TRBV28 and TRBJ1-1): DVKVTQSSRYLVKRTGEKVFLECVQDMDHENMFWYRQDPGLGLRLIYFSYDVKMKEKGDIPEGYSVSREKKERFSLILESASTNQTSMYLCASSFRQDEAFFGQGTRLTVV.

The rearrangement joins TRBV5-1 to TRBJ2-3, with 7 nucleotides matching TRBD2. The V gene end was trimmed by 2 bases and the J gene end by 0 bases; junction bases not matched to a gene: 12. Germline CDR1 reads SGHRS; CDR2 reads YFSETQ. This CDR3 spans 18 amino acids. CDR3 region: CASSFPSGAAPSTDTQYF. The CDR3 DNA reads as TGCGCCAGCAGCTTTCCTAGCGGAGCGGCCCCTAGCACAGATACGCAGTATTTT.

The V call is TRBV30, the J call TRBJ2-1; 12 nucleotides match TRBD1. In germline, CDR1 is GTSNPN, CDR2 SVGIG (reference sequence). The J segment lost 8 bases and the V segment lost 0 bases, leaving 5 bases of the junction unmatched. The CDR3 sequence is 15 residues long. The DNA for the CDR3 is TGTGCCTGGAGTGTGGGGACAGGGGGCGCGTATGAGCAGTTCTTC. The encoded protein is CAWSVGTGGAYEQFF.

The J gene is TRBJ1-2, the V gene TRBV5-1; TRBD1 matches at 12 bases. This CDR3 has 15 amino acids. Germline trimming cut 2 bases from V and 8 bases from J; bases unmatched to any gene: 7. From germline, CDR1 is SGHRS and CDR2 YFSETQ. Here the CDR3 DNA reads TGCGCCAGCAGCTTCGGGACAGGGGGCGTAATAGGCTACACCTTC. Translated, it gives CASSFGTGGVIGYTF.

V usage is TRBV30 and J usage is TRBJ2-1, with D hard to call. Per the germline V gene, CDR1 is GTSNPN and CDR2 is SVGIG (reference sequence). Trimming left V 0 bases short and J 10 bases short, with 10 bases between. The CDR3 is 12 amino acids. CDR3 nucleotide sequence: TGTGCCTGGAGTGTACGTGGTGGCGAGCAGTTCTTC. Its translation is CAWSVRGGEQFF.

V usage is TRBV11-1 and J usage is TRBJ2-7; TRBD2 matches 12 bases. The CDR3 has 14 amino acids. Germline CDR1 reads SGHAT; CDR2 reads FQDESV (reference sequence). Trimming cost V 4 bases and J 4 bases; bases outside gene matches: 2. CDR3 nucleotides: TGTGCCAGCAGCTCGACTAGCGGGAGATACGAGCAGTACTTC. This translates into CASSSTSGRYEQYF.